The next 10 T cell receptor beta chains were all read from a single sample in a study of blood T cell repertoires in COVID-19. Here immunoSEQ multiplex PCR was the method, and the copy in TCRdb shows in-frame clones only, minus some. The sample yields approximately 190,000 clones, around four fifths seen once. Sequenced: peripheral blood. The source of these receptors is a man between 25 and 39 years old with active or convalescent COVID-19.

V and J are TRBV10-3 and TRBJ2-7, with TRBD2 matching over 10 bases. V lost 2 bases to trimming and J lost 9 bases; unmatched junction nucleotides: 7. Germline CDR1 reads ENHRY; CDR2 reads SYGVKD. The CDR3 extends over 14 amino acids. CDR3 residues: CAISEKLAGSRQYF. The DNA of the CDR3 is TGTGCCATCAGTGAGAAACTAGCGGGAAGTAGGCAGTACTTC.

This clone showed up just once. The chain has TRBV5-5 and TRBJ2-3, with TRBD2 matching 10 bases. J was trimmed by 4 bases and V by 4 bases; bases with no gene match: 6. The V gene's germline CDR1 is SGHKS and CDR2 YYEKEE (reference sequence). This CDR3 is 15 amino acids long. The CDR3 sequence is CASSGGLAGADTQYF. CDR3 bases: TGTGCCAGCAGCGGGGGGCTAGCGGGAGCAGATACGCAGTATTTT.

This clone has a single count. This chain joins TRBV7-3 and TRBJ1-2; D is perhaps TRBD1 (5 bases). The germline V gene encodes CDR1 SGHTA and CDR2 FQGTGA. This CDR3 has 13 amino acids. V dropped 2 bases and J dropped 5 bases, with 9 bases sitting between them. The CDR3 bases are TGTGCCAGCAGCTTAGGGACTGCGTATGGCTACACCTTC. Amino acids: CASSLGTAYGYTF.

V and J are TRBV7-2 and TRBJ2-7; maybe TRBD1 (8 bases). Germline lookup yields CDR1 SGHTA and CDR2 FQGNSA. V lost 3 bases and J lost 7, with 19 bases in between. The CDR3 length is 15 residues. CDR3 sequence reads: CASSLLQGGSREQYF. CDR3 nucleotide sequence: TGTGCCAGCAGCTTGCTACAGGGGGGGTCTCGTGAGCAGTACTTC. The full variable domain, in which reference TRBV7-2 and TRBJ2-7 provide the parts outside the CDR3, is GAGVSQSPSNKVTEKGKDVELRCDPISGHTALYWYRQSLGQGLEFLIYFQGNSAPDKSGLPSDRFSAERTGGSVSTLTIQRTQQEDSAVYLCASSLLQGGSREQYFGPGTRLTVT.

V and J are TRBV5-1 and TRBJ1-2; D might be TRBD1 (6 bases). CDR3 length: 15 amino acids. Germline V gene data show CDR1 as SGHRS and CDR2 as YFSETQ. V was trimmed by 4 bases and J by 0 bases, leaving 13 bases between them. CDR3 sequence: CASSPSTGANYGYTF. DNA of the CDR3: TGCGCCAGCAGCCCCTCGACAGGAGCTAACTATGGCTACACCTTC.

This chain uses TRBV7-9 with TRBJ2-2; a possible D gene is TRBD1 (5 bases). This CDR3 contains 15 residues. V was cut by 7 bases and J by 2 bases, with 14 bases left in between. The germline CDR1 and CDR2 sequences are SEHNR and FQNEAQ (reference sequence). The DNA for the CDR3 is TGTGCCAGCACTCTAACGACAGAAAACACCGGGGAGCTGTTTTTT. This codes for CASTLTTENTGELFF.

This chain uses TRBV11-3 with TRBJ2-2; 12 bases map to TRBD2. Germline V gene data show CDR1 as SGHNT and CDR2 as YENEEA. The V gene end was trimmed by 5 bases and the J gene end by 8 bases; junction bases not matched to a gene: 6. CDR3 length equals 15 residues. CDR3 nucleotides: TGTGCCAGCAGCGCCGGGACTAGCGGGCGTGGGGAGCTGTTTTTT. It is translated as CASSAGTSGRGELFF.

The rearrangement links TRBV19 to TRBJ2-7; D gene unclear. The CDR3 has 14 amino acids. Trimming cost V 3 bases and J 3 bases, with 12 bases left between them. CDR1 LNHDA and CDR2 SQIVND come from the germline V gene (reference sequence). CDR3 DNA: TGTGCCAGTAGTATCCGACAAAGCTTCTACGAGCAGTACTTC. Its protein product is CASSIRQSFYEQYF.

The chain employs TRBV28 and TRBJ2-1, with 7 bases that match TRBD1. CDR1 is MDHEN, CDR2 SYDVKM, per germline. V dropped 4 bases and J dropped 4; count of bases not matched to a gene: 7. The CDR3 totals 15 residues. CDR3 sequence: CASSSPQGQYNEQFF. In DNA form, the CDR3 reads TGTGCCAGCAGTTCCCCTCAGGGACAGTACAATGAGCAGTTCTTC.

The chain joins TRBV7-2 to TRBJ2-7, with a possible D match to TRBD1 (5 bases). CDR1 SGHTA and CDR2 FQGNSA come from the germline V gene. V was shortened by 5 bases and J by 3 bases, with 17 bases between the two germline ends. The CDR3 is made up of 15 amino acids. The CDR3 DNA follows: TGTGCCAGCAGCCCAGGATTAACCAGGGACTACGAGCAGTACTTC. Protein product: CASSPGLTRDYEQYF.